The 2 T cell receptor beta chains below were found in one sample sequenced in a study of T cell responses to AZD1222 COVID-19 vaccine. Using immunoSEQ multiplex PCR, the repertoire was profiled, and TCRdb retains in-frame clones only, with some absent. Among about 86,000 clones listed, roughly nine tenths were seen once. Sequences were derived from peripheral blood, sampled on day 0 of AZD1222 vaccination. The receptor source for this set is an adult in good health.

V is TRBV5-1 and J is TRBJ1-4, with 8 bases that match TRBD1. The CDR3 loop spans 17 amino acids. Germline lookup yields CDR1 SGHRS and CDR2 YFSETQ. V lost 0 bases to trimming and J lost 3 bases; unmatched junction nucleotides: 7. Here the CDR3 reads CASSLGGQVGSNEKLFF. DNA of the CDR3: TGCGCCAGCAGCTTGGGGGGACAGGTTGGATCTAATGAAAAACTGTTTTTT.

The chain couples TRBV24-1 to TRBJ1-5; D gene ambiguous. Trimming took off 2 bases at V and 5 bases at J, with 3 bases between the two ends. Per germline, CDR1 KGHDR and CDR2 SFDVKD. The CDR3 extends over 12 amino acids. The CDR3 here is CATSDSHQPQHF. The CDR3 region has the DNA TGTGCCACCAGTGATTCGCATCAGCCCCAGCATTTT.